This passage covers 20 T cell receptor beta chains from one sample sequenced in a study of CD8+ T cells in alopecia areata. The treatment here: oral pan-JAK inhibitor, 5-10 mg twice daily. Following RNA extraction, reverse transcription yielded cDNA that acted as the sequencing template. The protocol was immunoSEQ multiplex PCR, while the TCRdb copy is restricted to in-frame clones and leaves out a portion. The data show 85,000 to 95,000 clones, with about 70% seen just once and 17% held by the top ten. Sequences were derived from CD8+ T cells sorted from blood, sampled at approximately week 42, from a patient treated with tofacitinib. The receptor set was obtained from a human donor with alopecia areata.

The chain is built from TRBV15 and TRBJ2-1, with D perhaps TRBD2 (6 bases). CDR3 length: 15 amino acids. V lost 3 bases, J lost 5 bases, and 14 bases lay in between. Germline V gives CDR1 LNHNV, CDR2 YYDKDF (reference sequence). Written as DNA, the CDR3 is TGTGCCACCAGCAGCGTAGATGGGGGGAACAATGAGCAGTTCTTC. It is translated as CATSSVDGGNNEQFF. Variable domain in full (rest from reference TRBV15 and TRBJ2-1): DAMVIQNPRYQVTQFGKPVTLSCSQTLNHNVMYWYQQKSSQAPKLLFHYYDKDFNNEADTPDNFQSRRPNTSFCFLDIRSPGLGDTAMYLCATSSVDGGNNEQFFGPGTRLTVL.

This clone was seen once. The genes are TRBV27 and TRBJ2-2, with 11 bases that match TRBD1. In germline, CDR1 is MNHEY, CDR2 SMNVEV (reference sequence). With V trimmed by 4 bases and J by 5 bases, 6 bases remained unmatched. The CDR3 covers 16 residues. CDR3 region: CASSSLGTGGTGELFF. DNA for the CDR3: TGTGCCAGCAGTTCACTTGGGACAGGGGGGACCGGGGAGCTGTTTTTT.

The V and J genes are TRBV25-1 and TRBJ2-3; tentatively, D is TRBD1 or TRBD2 (6 bases each). The CDR3 loop spans 16 amino acids. Germline V gives CDR1 MGHDK, CDR2 SYGVNS. Trimming cost V 1 base and J 1 base, with 12 bases left between them. The CDR3 DNA reads as TGTGCCAGCAGTGAATTGGGGGGCACCCGCACAGATACGCAGTATTTT. It translates to CASSELGGTRTDTQYF. Drawing the rest from reference TRBV25-1 and TRBJ2-3, the complete variable domain is EADIYQTPRYLVIGTGKKITLECSQTMGHDKMYWYQQDPGMELHLIHYSYGVNSTEKGDLSSESTVSRIRTEHFPLTLESARPSHTSQYLCASSELGGTRTDTQYFGPGTRLTVL.

Only one count was recorded for this clone. J is TRBJ2-7 and V is TRBV4-3; D may be TRBD2 (7 bases). There are 15 residues in the CDR3. Trimming pared 0 bases from V and 4 bases from J, leaving 13 bases between. Germline loops: CDR1 LGHNA, CDR2 YSLEER. The CDR3 DNA sequence: TGCGCCAGCAGCCAAGATACGGGGGGCGCGTACGAGCAGTACTTC. Its translation: CASSQDTGGAYEQYF.

The chain combines TRBV13 with TRBJ1-1; D may be TRBD1 (6 bases). V lost 5 bases and J 4 bases, leaving 14 bases between the germline ends. The V gene's germline CDR1 is PRHDT and CDR2 FYEKMQ (reference sequence). There are 14 residues in the CDR3. As DNA, the CDR3 is TGTGCCAGCAGCCTCCGGGACACCGGCACTGAAGCTTTCTTT. Its translation is CASSLRDTGTEAFF.

This clone has a single count. The CDR3 is CASSQDGAEQYF. CDR3 sequence (DNA): TGCGCCAGCAGCCAAGATGGAGCGGAGCAGTACTTC. The V and J genes are TRBV4-1 and TRBJ2-7; no clear D. CDR1 and CDR2 (germline): MGHRA, YSYEKL. The CDR3 is 12 residues long. V lost 0 bases and J lost 7, with 7 bases in between.

The V gene is TRBV5-6, the J gene TRBJ2-3, with 7 nucleotides matching TRBD1. The germline CDR1 and CDR2 sequences are SGHDT and YYEEEE. The CDR3 contains 14 residues. V shed 2 bases and J 5 bases; nucleotides not matched to a gene: 5. CDR3 nucleotides: TGTGCCAGCAGCTTAGGCAGGGGGAGAGATACGCAGTATTTT. The encoded protein is CASSLGRGRDTQYF.

This chain uses TRBV19 with TRBJ1-2; 9 positions agree with TRBD1. CDR3 length: 15 amino acids. The junction had 7 bases not matched to a gene; V was cut back by 4 bases and J by 4 bases. The germline V gene encodes CDR1 LNHDA and CDR2 SQIVND (reference sequence). The DNA for the CDR3 is TGTGCCAGTAGTACCACAGGGGGCGCGGGCTATGGCTACACCTTC. It specifies CASSTTGGAGYGYTF.

V is TRBV7-2 and J is TRBJ2-1; 9 positions agree with TRBD2. The germline gives CDR1 SGHTA, CDR2 FQGNSA. This CDR3 has 16 amino acids. Trimming at V came to 5 bases and at J to 2 bases, leaving 7 bases not matched to a gene. The CDR3 DNA follows: TGTGCCAGCAGCGAAGGGCGGGGGGGCCCCTACAATGAGCAGTTCTTC. Its translation: CASSEGRGGPYNEQFF.

V is TRBV7-8 and J is TRBJ2-2; D call uncertain. Germline assignment: CDR1 SGHVS and CDR2 FQNEAQ. The CDR3 contains 15 residues. The V gene lost 3 bases and the J gene lost 0 bases, with 8 bases spanning the gap. In DNA form, the CDR3 reads TGTGCCAGCAGCTTCAAAAGAACGAACACCGGGGAGCTGTTTTTT. Amino acids: CASSFKRTNTGELFF.

V usage is TRBV6-6 and J usage is TRBJ1-1, with D uncertain. Trimming pared 7 bases from V and 1 base from J, leaving 10 bases between. Germline CDR1 and CDR2: MNHNY and SVGAGI (reference sequence). This CDR3 region has 13 residues. Here the CDR3 DNA reads TGTGCCAGCACCCCGGACGGGAACACTGAAGCTTTCTTT. It specifies CASTPDGNTEAFF.

V and J are TRBV12-5 and TRBJ2-2; TRBD2 might be the D (6 bases). CDR1 is LGHNT, CDR2 FRNRAP, per germline. There are 15 residues in the CDR3. Trimming shortened V by 4 bases and J by 1 base, and 10 bases separated the two germline ends. CDR3: CASGSRTMNTGELFF. The DNA for the CDR3 is TGTGCTAGTGGTTCGCGGACTATGAACACCGGGGAGCTGTTTTTT.

This rearrangement joins TRBV4-3 to TRBJ1-4, with 8 nucleotides matching TRBD1. Germline V lookup: CDR1 LGHNA, CDR2 YSLEER. The trim removed 0 bases at V and 7 bases at J, leaving 10 bases unmatched. CDR3 length: 17 residues. The CDR3 loop is CASSQDVQGAGSEKLFF. DNA for the CDR3: TGCGCCAGCAGCCAAGATGTTCAGGGGGCAGGGAGTGAAAAACTGTTTTTT.

This clone turned up a few times. CDR3 nucleotides: TGCGCCAGCAGCCCCGGGAGGACCTACAATGAGCAGTTCTTC. Protein sequence: CASSPGRTYNEQFF. The chain links TRBV5-1 to TRBJ2-1; 7 bases are a match to TRBD2. The germline V gene encodes CDR1 SGHRS and CDR2 YFSETQ. CDR3 length: 14 residues. V lost 4 bases to trimming and J lost 2 bases; unmatched junction nucleotides: 3.

The chain carries TRBV10-3 and TRBJ1-1; no clear D. Per germline, CDR1 ENHRY and CDR2 SYGVKD. V gave up 0 bases and J gave up 2 bases, with 4 bases separating them. The CDR3 is 13 residues long. CDR3 coding DNA: TGTGCCATCAGTGAGTCAGAAAACACTGAAGCTTTCTTT. This encodes CAISESENTEAFF.

To note about this clone: At one of its ends the junction is not consistent with the germline gene, which may arise from a read error. The rearrangement links TRBV18 to TRBJ2-1; D tentatively reads TRBD1 or TRBD2 (5 bases each). Germline lookup yields CDR1 KGHSH and CDR2 LQKENI. This CDR3 spans 13 amino acids. The CDR3 nucleotides read TGTGCCAGCTCATCACCAGGTTCCGGGGACCAGTTCTTC. Protein: CASSSPGSGDQFF.

The rearrangement joins TRBV7-8 to TRBJ2-5; D possibly corresponds to TRBD2 (6 bases). Looked up from germline, CDR1 is SGHVS and CDR2 is FQNEAQ. The germline V and J ends were trimmed by 7 bases and 4 bases, with 19 bases remaining between them. This CDR3 is built from 15 residues. The CDR3 here is CASTAEGSLGETQYF. In DNA form, the CDR3 reads TGTGCCAGCACCGCGGAGGGTTCGCTGGGAGAGACCCAGTACTTC.

The rearrangement joins TRBV6-1 to TRBJ1-5; D is unclear. The V gene lost 6 bases and the J gene lost 1 base, with 13 bases spanning the gap. This CDR3 has 15 amino acids. Germline V gene sequence: CDR1 MNHNS, CDR2 SASEGT. The CDR3 protein is CASSDWAASNQPQHF. The CDR3 bases are TGTGCCAGCAGCGACTGGGCAGCGAGCAATCAGCCCCAGCATTTT.

This clone was detected only a few times. The chain uses TRBV7-9 and TRBJ2-3; 11 bases are shared with TRBD2. CDR1 and CDR2 (germline): SEHNR, FQNEAQ (reference sequence). This CDR3 has 16 amino acids. J gave up 4 bases and V 5 bases, and 8 bases lay outside the gene matches. The CDR3 sequence is CASSATSGEVADTQYF. The CDR3 coding sequence is TGTGCCAGCAGCGCGACTAGCGGGGAGGTCGCAGATACGCAGTATTTT.

V usage is TRBV7-9 and J usage is TRBJ2-5; D is perhaps TRBD2 (5 bases). Trimming shortened V by 5 bases and J by 9 bases, and 19 bases separated the two germline ends. The CDR3 length is 14 residues. Germline assignment: CDR1 SEHNR and CDR2 FQNEAQ (reference sequence). The CDR3 sequence is CASSPSASSGAQYF. The DNA of the CDR3 is TGTGCCAGCAGCCCAAGCGCGTCGTCCGGGGCCCAGTACTTC.